These T cell receptor beta chains were read from a single sample in a study of graft-versus-host responses after intestinal transplantation. Profiling relied on immunoSEQ multiplex PCR, and the TCRdb table lists in-frame clones only, not all of them. The data contain nearly 90,000 clones, around 86% of them seen just once; the ten biggest clones take up about a sixth. Which antigens these TCRs recognize remains unknown. Specimen: unstimulated CD8+ T cells sorted from spleen or lymph node cells, collected before intestinal transplant. The receptors derive from a human donor who received an intestinal transplant. Each CDR3 is given with its conserved first and last residue. D genes are given only for firm matches. Size is stated for part of the rows, as once, few or many counts, or as a class when the clone is expanded.

-	TRBV27	-	15	TRBJ2-7	CASSLQDSFSYEQYF	TGTGCCAGCAGCTTACAGGACTCCTTCTCCTACGAGCAGTACTTC
once	TRBV12-2	-	15	TRBJ2-5	CASRLEGPPPETQYF	TGTGCAAGTCGCTTAGAGGGACCTCCCCCAGAGACCCAGTACTTC
few	TRBV4-1	TRBD1	14	TRBJ1-5	CASSQRTGGQPQHF	TGCGCCAGCAGCCAACGTACAGGGGGCCAGCCCCAGCATTTT
-	TRBV14	-	12	TRBJ1-1	CASSPLPGEAFF	TGTGCCAGCAGCCCCCTACCGGGTGAAGCTTTCTTT
-	TRBV6-5	-	15	TRBJ2-7	CASSGGKGRAYEQYF	TGTGCCAGCAGTGGGGGGAAGGGACGGGCCTACGAGCAGTACTTC
-	TRBV9	TRBD2	17	TRBJ2-3	CASSVSGGAGGTDTQYF	TGTGCCAGCAGCGTTAGCGGGGGGGCGGGCGGCACAGATACGCAGTATTTT
-	TRBV14	-	15	TRBJ1-2	CASSQVLGANYGYTF	TGTGCCAGCAGCCAAGTTTTAGGGGCCAACTATGGCTACACCTTC
-	TRBV28	TRBD2	16	TRBJ2-5	CASSLLREGREETQYF	TGTGCCAGCAGCCTATTAAGGGAGGGCCGGGAGGAGACCCAGTACTTC
-	TRBV15	-	15	TRBJ2-5	CATSSHSTGEETQYF	TGTGCCACCAGCAGTCACTCGACAGGAGAAGAGACCCAGTACTTC
-	TRBV5-6	TRBD1	16	TRBJ1-3	CASSLAFGQGGNTIYF	TGTGCCAGCAGCTTGGCCTTCGGACAGGGCGGAAACACCATATATTTT
-	TRBV27	TRBD1	16	TRBJ2-2	CASSWNLGQGTGELFF	TGTGCCAGCAGTTGGAATTTGGGACAGGGGACCGGGGAGCTGTTTTTT
-	TRBV7-3	-	16	TRBJ2-1	CASSEYSAEDYNEQFF	TGTGCCAGCAGCGAGTACAGCGCCGAGGACTACAATGAGCAGTTCTTC
-	TRBV28	TRBD1	12	TRBJ2-7	CASDRGDYEQYF	TGTGCCAGCGACAGGGGGGACTACGAGCAGTACTTC
-	TRBV2	-	14	TRBJ2-1	CASSKGEGYNEQFF	TGTGCCAGCAGTAAAGGGGAAGGCTACAATGAGCAGTTCTTC
-	TRBV4-1	TRBD1	17	TRBJ2-1	CASSQDVGGPGGNEQFF	TGCGCCAGCAGCCAAGATGTTGGAGGCCCAGGGGGCAATGAGCAGTTCTTC
-	TRBV5-6	TRBD1	16	TRBJ1-1	CASSLGATGGITEAFF	TGTGCCAGCAGCCTTGGAGCGACAGGGGGCATCACTGAAGCTTTCTTT
-	TRBV5-1	TRBD2	15	TRBJ2-1	CASSSGTSGYNEQFF	TGCGCCAGCAGCTCCGGGACTAGCGGATACAATGAGCAGTTCTTC
-	TRBV5-6	-	15	TRBJ1-2	CASSLAALHPYGYTF	TGTGCCAGCAGCTTGGCCGCCTTACATCCCTATGGCTACACCTTC
-	TRBV11-2	-	14	TRBJ1-1	CASSLVTGNTEAFF	TGTGCCAGCAGCTTAGTTACGGGGAACACTGAAGCTTTCTTT
-	TRBV11-1	-	14	TRBJ2-1	CASSSVVGVNEQFF	TGTGCCAGCAGCTCAGTGGTAGGGGTCAATGAGCAGTTCTTC
-	TRBV7-7	TRBD1	14	TRBJ2-1	CASSLGTGLNEQFF	TGTGCCAGCAGCTTAGGGACAGGGCTGAATGAGCAGTTCTTC
-	TRBV29-1	-	13	TRBJ1-1	CSVEWGRGTEAFF	TGCAGCGTTGAATGGGGGCGAGGCACTGAAGCTTTCTTT
-	TRBV5-5	TRBD2	19	TRBJ2-5	CASSPSLIPGLPFEETQYF	TGTGCCAGCAGCCCTTCCCTGATACCGGGACTACCATTTGAAGAGACCCAGTACTTC
once	TRBV27	-	15	TRBJ1-1	CASSPHREGTTEAFF	TGTGCCAGCAGTCCGCACAGGGAGGGGACCACTGAAGCTTTCTTT
-	TRBV7-9	-	14	TRBJ2-2	CASIETDFTGELFF	TGTGCCAGCATCGAGACAGACTTCACCGGGGAGCTGTTTTTT
-	TRBV14	-	13	TRBJ1-1	CASSHYKNTEAFF	TGTGCCAGCAGCCATTATAAGAACACTGAAGCTTTCTTT
-	TRBV7-6	-	14	TRBJ2-1	CASSLATSVNEQFF	TGTGCCAGCAGCCTAGCAACCTCAGTAAATGAGCAGTTCTTC
-	TRBV13	TRBD2	18	TRBJ2-3	CASSFGTSGGESTDTQYF	TGTGCCAGCAGTTTCGGGACTAGCGGGGGAGAAAGCACAGATACGCAGTATTTT
once	TRBV4-1	TRBD2	18	TRBJ2-5	CASSQLAGGGGVQETQYF	TGCGCCAGCAGCCAGCTCGCGGGAGGCGGGGGGGTACAAGAGACCCAGTACTTC
-	TRBV5-1	TRBD1	16	TRBJ1-5	CASSPQGQGGNQPQHF	TGCGCCAGCAGCCCCCAGGGACAGGGTGGAAATCAGCCCCAGCATTTT
-	TRBV19	-	15	TRBJ1-5	CASSAQGRSNQPQHF	TGTGCCAGTAGTGCCCAGGGGCGAAGCAATCAGCCCCAGCATTTT
-	TRBV7-9	TRBD1	15	TRBJ2-7	CASSPGTGVDYEQYF	TGTGCCAGCAGCCCCGGGACAGGGGTAGATTACGAGCAGTACTTC
-	TRBV6-5	-	14	TRBJ2-1	CASSLRASYNEQFF	TGTGCCAGCAGTCTCAGGGCTTCCTACAATGAGCAGTTCTTC
-	TRBV10-2	TRBD1	14	TRBJ2-1	CASREGALRNEQFF	TGCGCCAGCAGAGAGGGGGCGCTTCGGAATGAGCAGTTCTTC
-	TRBV6-1	TRBD1	13	TRBJ2-7	CASSLIQGEEQYF	TGTGCCAGCAGTTTAATTCAGGGGGAGGAGCAGTACTTC
-	TRBV12-5	-	14	TRBJ2-1	CASGLGALRDEQFF	TGTGCTAGTGGTTTGGGGGCGCTTAGGGATGAGCAGTTCTTC
-	TRBV27	TRBD2	15	TRBJ2-1	CASTPGGLVNNEQFF	TGTGCCAGCACACCTGGGGGACTAGTCAACAATGAGCAGTTCTTC
-	TRBV9	-	15	TRBJ1-1	CASSVTSDGAAEAFF	TGTGCCAGCAGCGTCACATCCGACGGGGCAGCTGAAGCTTTCTTT
-	TRBV6-4	-	14	TRBJ2-6	CASSDNSGANVLTF	TGTGCCAGCAGTGACAACTCTGGGGCCAACGTCCTGACTTTC
-	TRBV7-3	TRBD2	17	TRBJ2-3	CASSSGATSGSTDTQYF	TGTGCCAGCAGTTCCGGCGCGACTAGCGGGTCCACAGATACGCAGTATTTT
-	TRBV11-2	TRBD1	17	TRBJ2-7	CASSLVWPPDREYEQYF	TGTGCCAGCAGCTTAGTCTGGCCTCCGGACAGGGAGTACGAGCAGTACTTC
-	TRBV28	-	13	TRBJ2-5	CASSFFGGQTQYF	TGTGCCAGCAGTTTCTTCGGGGGGCAGACCCAGTACTTC
-	TRBV5-1	-	13	TRBJ1-1	CASSLGVDTEAFF	TGCGCCAGCAGCTTGGGGGTCGACACTGAAGCTTTCTTT
once	TRBV28	TRBD1	16	TRBJ1-2	CASTSGVGQGLYGYTF	TGTGCCAGCACCTCGGGCGTTGGACAGGGACTCTATGGCTACACCTTC
few	TRBV7-2	TRBD2	17	TRBJ2-5	CASSHPPLMAGDPPFDF	TGTGCCAGCAGCCACCCCCCCCTTATGGCGGGGGACCCCCCGTTTGACTTC
-	TRBV5-5	TRBD2	16	TRBJ2-1	CASSQQRGSSYNEQFF	TGTGCCAGCAGCCAGCAGCGGGGTAGCTCCTACAATGAGCAGTTCTTC
-	TRBV5-4	-	12	TRBJ1-2	CASSMGDYGYTF	TGTGCCAGCAGTATGGGGGACTATGGCTACACCTTC
-	TRBV27	-	13	TRBJ1-1	CASSLGANTEAFF	TGTGCCAGCAGTTTGGGGGCGAACACTGAAGCTTTCTTT
-	TRBV20-1	-	11	TRBJ1-2	CSASQPYGYTF	TGCAGTGCTAGTCAGCCCTATGGCTACACCTTC
-	TRBV6-5	-	14	TRBJ2-5	CASSEGPSRETQYF	TGTGCCAGCAGTGAAGGGCCTTCAAGAGAGACCCAGTACTTC
-	TRBV10-2	TRBD2	16	TRBJ2-1	CASSEGGTSGYNEQFF	TGCGCCAGCAGTGAGGGAGGGACTAGCGGTTACAATGAGCAGTTCTTC